Listed below are T cell receptor beta chains from one sample, sequenced in a study of human thymus T cells. Clones were read by immunoSEQ multiplex PCR, and TCRdb kept only the in-frame ones, dropping some. Of approximately 70,000 clones listed, approximately 95% were seen once; the top ten hold around 0.03%. The source material was thymus tissue. Source of these receptors: a girl less than two years old with a congenital heart defect but otherwise immunologically healthy. Each CDR3 is given with its conserved first and last residue. The D gene is left open where the match is weak. Clone size is not always given. Where it is, it says once, few, many or a class for expanded clones.

>TRBJ2-7|TRBD1|TRBV4-2|NA
CASSQARGQERGYEQYF
TGTGCCAGCAGCCAAGCCAGGGGACAGGAACGTGGGTACGAGCAGTACTTC
>TRBJ1-4|NA|TRBV25-1|NA
CASSDYDEKLFF
TGTGCCAGCAGTGATTATGATGAAAAACTGTTTTTT
>TRBJ1-1|NA|TRBV6-1|NA
CASSGPVSSAFF
TGTGCCAGCAGTGGTCCTGTTTCGTCAGCTTTCTTT
>TRBJ2-5|NA|TRBV21-1|NA
CASRPVRHRPRGLETQYF
TGTGCCAGCAGGCCAGTCCGTCATAGACCCAGGGGTTTAGAGACCCAGTACTTC
>TRBJ2-1|TRBD2|TRBV11-2|NA
CASSLGTSGLDEQFF
TGTGCCAGCAGCTTAGGGACTAGCGGTTTGGATGAGCAGTTCTTC
>TRBJ2-3|NA|TRBV14|NA
CASSRSPKGVSQDTQYF
TGTGCCAGCAGCCGGTCTCCCAAAGGGGTTTCCCAAGATACGCAGTATTTT
>TRBJ2-2|TRBD1|TRBV11-2|NA
CASKKQGSTGELFF
TGTGCCAGCAAGAAACAGGGGTCCACCGGGGAGCTGTTTTTT
>TRBJ2-3|TRBD2|TRBV7-2|NA
CASSSRRASGTDTQYF
TGTGCCAGCAGCTCCCGTCGGGCTAGCGGTACAGATACGCAGTATTTT
>TRBJ1-1|TRBD1|TRBV4-1|NA
CASRTGGSEAFF
TGCGCCAGCAGGACAGGGGGATCTGAAGCTTTCTTT
>TRBJ1-2|TRBD1|TRBV19|NA
CASSGRDRDYGYTF
TGTGCCAGTAGTGGCCGGGACAGGGACTATGGCTACACCTTC
>TRBJ2-3|NA|TRBV28|NA
CASSYPSTDTQYF
TGTGCCAGCAGTTATCCTAGCACAGATACGCAGTATTTT
>TRBJ2-1|NA|TRBV4-2|NA
CASSQGRLANEQFF
TGTGCCAGCAGCCAAGGGCGGCTAGCCAATGAGCAGTTCTTC
>TRBJ2-5|NA|TRBV14|NA
CASSQVTNQETQYF
TGTGCCAGCAGCCAAGTTACTAACCAAGAGACCCAGTACTTC
>TRBJ2-5|NA|TRBV29-1|NA
CSVVGYETQYF
TGCAGCGTTGTGGGGTACGAGACCCAGTACTTC
>TRBJ1-2|NA|TRBV14|few
CASSQVVGDYGYTF
TGTGCCAGCAGCCAAGTAGTAGGGGACTATGGCTACACCTTC
>TRBJ1-4|NA|TRBV11-2|NA
CASSPGRGGRVANEKLFF
TGTGCCAGCAGTCCAGGGAGAGGGGGTAGGGTGGCTAATGAAAAACTGTTTTTT
>TRBJ2-1|NA|TRBV14|NA
CASRPRGSSYNEQFF
TGTGCCAGCAGACCCCGGGGAAGCTCCTACAATGAGCAGTTCTTC
>TRBJ2-7|NA|TRBV7-2|NA
CASSLGTLGLTYEQYF
TGTGCCAGCAGCCTAGGTACCCTGGGGCTAACTTACGAGCAGTACTTC
>TRBJ1-5|TRBD1|TRBV7-2|NA
CASSLGDRGNQPQHF
TGTGCCAGCAGCTTAGGAGACAGGGGCAATCAGCCCCAGCATTTT
>TRBJ2-5|NA|TRBV30|NA
CAWSVKGLSQETQYF
TGTGCCTGGAGTGTAAAGGGTTTAAGCCAAGAGACCCAGTACTTC
>TRBJ1-2|NA|TRBV7-9|NA
CASSFPRTDDTLGYTF
TGTGCCAGCAGCTTCCCCCGGACGGATGATACATTGGGCTACACCTTC
>TRBJ1-3|NA|TRBV7-9|NA
CASSPMDGYSGNTIYF
TGTGCCAGCAGCCCCATGGACGGGTACTCTGGAAACACCATATATTTT
>TRBJ2-2|TRBD1|TRBV28|NA
CASRTGTGDTGELFF
TGTGCCAGCAGAACCGGGACAGGAGACACCGGGGAGCTGTTTTTT
>TRBJ2-1|NA|TRBV4-1|NA
CASSQDGDRRISYNEQFF
TGCGCCAGCAGCCAAGATGGAGACAGACGAATCTCCTACAATGAGCAGTTCTTC
>TRBJ1-1|NA|TRBV28|NA
CASGTPSTNTEAFF
TGTGCCAGCGGGACTCCGTCCACGAACACTGAAGCTTTCTTT
>TRBJ2-1|NA|TRBV6-5|NA
CASSYKGGYNEQFF
TGTGCCAGCAGTTACAAGGGGGGCTACAATGAGCAGTTCTTC
>TRBJ2-7|TRBD2|TRBV6-5|NA
CASSGLAGVYEQYF
TGTGCCAGCAGTGGACTAGCGGGAGTATACGAGCAGTACTTC
>TRBJ1-1|NA|TRBV4-3|NA
CASSPLPWEQHTEAFF
TGCGCCAGCAGCCCCCTCCCATGGGAACAGCACACTGAAGCTTTCTTT
>TRBJ2-5|NA|TRBV5-1|NA
CASSLAPGVETQYF
TGCGCCAGCAGCTTGGCGCCAGGGGTCGAGACCCAGTACTTC
>TRBJ1-1|NA|TRBV19|NA
CASSTRGRILNTEAFF
TGTGCCAGTAGTACTCGGGGACGGATTTTGAACACTGAAGCTTTCTTT
>TRBJ2-2|NA|TRBV2|NA
CASSFRGITTGELFF
TGTGCCAGCAGCTTCCGAGGGATTACAACCGGGGAGCTGTTTTTT
>TRBJ1-1|NA|TRBV6-6|NA
CASSYDETGVYFF
TGTGCCAGCAGTTACGACGAGACAGGTGTGTATTTCTTT
>TRBJ2-1|NA|TRBV6-5|NA
CASSLATGDNEQFF
TGTGCCAGCAGTTTAGCGACCGGAGACAATGAGCAGTTCTTC
>TRBJ2-7|NA|TRBV28|NA
CASRSRDPGGVAYEQYF
TGTGCCAGCAGGTCCCGGGACCCTGGAGGGGTTGCCTACGAGCAGTACTTC
>TRBJ1-1|NA|TRBV19|NA
CASRNDRKSTEAFF
TGTGCCAGTAGAAACGACAGGAAAAGCACTGAAGCTTTCTTT
>TRBJ2-1|TRBD2|TRBV10-1|NA
CASSERGETSGSGNEQFF
TGCGCCAGCAGTGAGCGGGGAGAAACTAGCGGGAGTGGCAATGAGCAGTTCTTC
>TRBJ1-2|TRBD1|TRBV28|NA
CASSPPLHRGEGGYTF
TGTGCCAGCAGTCCCCCCCTACACAGGGGCGAGGGAGGCTACACCTTC
>TRBJ2-7|TRBD2|TRBV10-2|NA
CASRAVIAGGGEQYF
TGCGCCAGCAGGGCGGTGATAGCGGGAGGCGGGGAGCAGTACTTC
>TRBJ2-5|TRBD1|TRBV27|NA
CASSEKPDRGRQETQYF
TGTGCCAGCAGCGAAAAACCGGACAGGGGGCGCCAAGAGACCCAGTACTTC
>TRBJ2-7|TRBD2|TRBV7-9|NA
CASSLEAGGYEQYF
TGTGCCAGCAGCTTAGAAGCGGGAGGCTACGAGCAGTACTTC
>TRBJ1-5|TRBD1|TRBV27|NA
CASSLTGKASGQASYNQPQHF
TGTGCCAGCAGTTTAACGGGCAAGGCTTCGGGACAGGCGTCGTACAATCAGCCCCAGCATTTT
>TRBJ2-7|NA|TRBV14|NA
CASSQASPYEQYF
TGTGCCAGCAGCCAAGCGTCACCCTACGAGCAGTACTTC
>TRBJ2-5|NA|TRBV7-9|NA
CASRPQGPEETQYF
TGTGCCAGCAGGCCACAGGGTCCCGAAGAGACCCAGTACTTC
>TRBJ2-7|TRBD2|TRBV10-3|NA
CAISESGEGWDF
TGTGCCATCAGTGAGTCGGGGGAGGGCTGGGACTTC
>TRBJ2-3|TRBD2|TRBV2|NA
CASTGLAGAYTDTQYF
TGTGCCAGCACCGGACTAGCGGGAGCCTACACAGATACGCAGTATTTT
>TRBJ2-3|NA|TRBV5-6|NA
CASSVEGRGTDTQYF
TGTGCCAGCAGCGTGGAAGGGAGAGGCACAGATACGCAGTATTTT
>TRBJ2-7|NA|TRBV7-2|once
CASSLGFMRDESSYEQYF
TGTGCCAGCAGCTTAGGTTTTATGAGGGACGAGAGCTCCTACGAGCAGTACTTC
>TRBJ2-5|NA|TRBV10-1|NA
CASSENRPETQYF
TGCGCCAGCAGTGAAAACAGGCCAGAGACCCAGTACTTC
>TRBJ2-7|NA|TRBV21-1|once
CAGRGGTYEQYF
TGTGCCGGTCGGGGGGGAACCTACGAGCAGTACTTC
>TRBJ2-1|NA|TRBV9|NA
CASSVGASPKNNEQFF
TGTGCCAGCAGCGTAGGAGCTAGTCCCAAGAACAATGAGCAGTTCTTC
>TRBJ2-1|NA|TRBV5-1|NA
CASSLLRGGSYNEQFF
TGCGCCAGCAGCTTATTGCGGGGCGGAAGTTACAATGAGCAGTTCTTC
>TRBJ1-2|NA|TRBV6-4|NA
CASSGGQDYGYTF
TGTGCCAGCAGTGGCGGGCAGGACTATGGCTACACCTTC
>TRBJ2-1|NA|TRBV19|NA
CASRPRGRGRYNEQFF
TGTGCCAGTAGACCGCGCGGCCGGGGTAGGTACAATGAGCAGTTCTTC
>TRBJ2-2|NA|TRBV6-1|NA
CASSEAGQRVGGELFF
TGTGCCAGCAGTGAAGCAGGGCAGAGGGTGGGCGGGGAGCTGTTTTTT
>TRBJ1-4|NA|TRBV7-9|once
CASSLRKKGHNEKLFF
TGTGCCAGCAGCCTACGAAAGAAGGGCCATAATGAAAAACTGTTTTTT